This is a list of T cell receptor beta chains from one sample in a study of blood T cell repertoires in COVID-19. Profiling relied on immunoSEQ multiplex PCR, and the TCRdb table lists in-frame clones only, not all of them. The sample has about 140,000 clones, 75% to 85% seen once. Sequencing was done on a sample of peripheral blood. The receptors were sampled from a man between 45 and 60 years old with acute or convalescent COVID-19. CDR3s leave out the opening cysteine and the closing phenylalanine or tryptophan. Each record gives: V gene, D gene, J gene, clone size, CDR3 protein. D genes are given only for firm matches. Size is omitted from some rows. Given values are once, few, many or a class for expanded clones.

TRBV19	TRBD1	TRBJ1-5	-	ASSKNRDRDNQPQH
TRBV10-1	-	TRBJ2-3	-	ASSPSAPAGTQY
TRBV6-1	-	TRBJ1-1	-	ASSELGEGEAF
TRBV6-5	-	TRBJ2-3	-	ASSSPGEVTDTQY
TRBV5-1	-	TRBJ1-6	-	ASSYGGNNSPLH
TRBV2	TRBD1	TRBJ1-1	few	ASTKRGRTEAF
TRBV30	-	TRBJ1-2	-	AWSGWQDGYT
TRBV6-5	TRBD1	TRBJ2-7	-	AILPTGILREQY
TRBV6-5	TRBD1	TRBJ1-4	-	ASSWRDRGYEKLF
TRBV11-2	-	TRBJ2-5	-	ASSLFILGETQY
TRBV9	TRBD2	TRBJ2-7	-	ASSVAPGGSYEQY
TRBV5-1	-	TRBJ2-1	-	ASSLSFSGVYNEQF
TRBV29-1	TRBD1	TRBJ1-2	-	SGQGAGDYGYT
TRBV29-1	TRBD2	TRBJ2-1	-	SVPSGRHYNEQF
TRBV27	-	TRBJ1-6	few	ASSLGVPGSPLH
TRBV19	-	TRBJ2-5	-	ASSVMGVGQRETQY
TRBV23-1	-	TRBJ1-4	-	ASSQSGRGFEKLF
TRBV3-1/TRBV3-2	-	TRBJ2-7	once	ASSQAITSYEQY
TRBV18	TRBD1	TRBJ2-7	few	ASSPGQGPYEQY
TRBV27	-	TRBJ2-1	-	ASSLGMENEQF
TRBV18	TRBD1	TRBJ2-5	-	ATGGTGGETQY
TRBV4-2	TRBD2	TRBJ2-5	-	ASSQAGLATLYQETQY
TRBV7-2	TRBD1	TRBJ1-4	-	ASSFSGTGNEKLF
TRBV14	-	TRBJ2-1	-	ASSQDVGGSNNEQF
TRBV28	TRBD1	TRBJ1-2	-	ASGGQSYGYT
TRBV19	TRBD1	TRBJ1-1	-	ASSSGQGGTTEAF
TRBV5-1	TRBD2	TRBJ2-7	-	ASSLTSGASSYEQY
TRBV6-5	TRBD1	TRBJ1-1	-	ASSYPGTGGNTEAF
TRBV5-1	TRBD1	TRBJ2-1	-	ASSLRGDRVLDNEQF
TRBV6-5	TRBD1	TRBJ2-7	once	ASRDKTDRPYEQY
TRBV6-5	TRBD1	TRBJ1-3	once	ASTPDRVRNTIY
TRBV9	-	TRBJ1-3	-	ASSVVDSHSGNTIY
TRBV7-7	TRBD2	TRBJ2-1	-	ASSRGLAEHNEQF
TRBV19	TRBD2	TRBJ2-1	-	ASSPQREVSNEQF
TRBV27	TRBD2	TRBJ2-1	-	ASSLSPLFSGRARGEQF
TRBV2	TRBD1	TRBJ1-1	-	ASSGETGIAEAF
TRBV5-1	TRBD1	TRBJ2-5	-	ASAAGRTGLWGETQY
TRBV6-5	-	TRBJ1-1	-	ASWTLNTEAF